The 31 T cell receptor beta chains below all came from one sample that was sequenced in a study of T cells in Graves' hyperthyroidism and ophthalmopathy. From RNA transcripts, TCR beta CDR3 regions were amplified. Using the HTBI primer set, a first-round RT-PCR was run on the TCR CDR3. TCRdb recomputed calls from the multiplex PCR reads with MiXCR, one row per CDR3 protein. The data contain about 480,000 distinct CDR3 sequences, 13% to 15% of them singletons. The sample comprised blood. The receptors stem from a woman aged 18-35 years with Graves' hyperthyroidism.

This clonotype was counted many times. V is TRBV19 and J is TRBJ1-1; D uncertain. Germline V gene lookup returns CDR1 LNHDA and CDR2 SQIVND (reference sequence). The length of the CDR3 is 14 residues. V was pared by 1 base and J by 0 bases, with 6 bases between. The CDR3 loop is CASSIVGVNTEAFF. DNA for the CDR3: TGTGCCAGTAGTATAGTTGGGGTGAACACTGAAGCTTTCTTT.

The CDR3 reads CASSELQGISYNEQFF. CDR3 DNA: TGTGCCAGCAGTGAATTGCAGGGGATCTCCTACAATGAGCAGTTCTTC. The chain is built from TRBV25-1 and TRBJ2-1; a possible D gene is TRBD1 (6 bases). The V end was cut by 1 base, the J end by 0 bases, with 10 bases between. Germline-derived CDR1 and CDR2 are MGHDK and SYGVNS. This CDR3 has 16 residues.

The chain recombines TRBV19 with TRBJ2-1, with 8 bases identical to TRBD2. J was trimmed by 8 bases and V by 1 base; bases with no gene match: 13. This CDR3 comprises 17 residues. CDR1 is LNHDA and CDR2 is SQIVND in the germline V gene (reference sequence). CDR3 nucleotides: TGTGCCAGTAGTATAGTCGAGTGGAGGACTAGCAACGATGAGCAGTTCTTC. Translation: CASSIVEWRTSNDEQFF.

This clonotype was observed at least ten times. J is TRBJ1-5 and V is TRBV20-1, with 7 bases matching TRBD1. V trimming: 0 bases; J trimming: 4 bases; junction bases outside the gene matches: 3. The CDR3 contains 14 residues. Germline V gene sequence: CDR1 DFQATT, CDR2 SNEGSKA (reference sequence). The CDR3: CSARDGDSNQPQHF. The DNA for the CDR3 is TGCAGTGCTAGAGATGGGGACAGTAATCAGCCCCAGCATTTT.

This clonotype was found many times. The chain combines TRBV7-3 with TRBJ2-2; D not certain. This CDR3 contains 12 residues. CDR1 is SGHTA, CDR2 FQGTGA, per germline. The ends were cut back, 6 bases at V and 3 bases at J, with 5 bases in the middle. As DNA, the CDR3 is TGTGCCAGCAGGCCGGACACCGGGGAGCTGTTTTTT. Translating it yields CASRPDTGELFF.

This clonotype was found a few times. The chain joins TRBV9 to TRBJ1-6; the D gene is possibly TRBD1 (6 bases). This CDR3 has 14 residues. From germline, CDR1 is SGDLS and CDR2 YYNGEE. V was clipped by 3 bases and J by 8 bases, with 12 bases between them. DNA of the CDR3: TGTGCCAGCAGCGGCCGGGACAACCATTCACCCCTCCACTTT. Its translation is CASSGRDNHSPLHF.

With regard to this clonotype: A much larger clone lies a single base off, so this may be a read error. J is TRBJ2-5 and V is TRBV5-1, with a tentative D call TRBD2 (6 bases). This CDR3 contains 15 residues. The germline V gene encodes CDR1 SGHRS and CDR2 YFSETQ. This CDR3 reads CAGSLDSGARETQYF. The CDR3 DNA follows: TGCGCCGGCAGCTTGGATTCGGGAGCGCGGGAGACCCAGTACTTC.

Ten or more counts support this clonotype. The chain uses TRBV11-2 and TRBJ1-1; unclear D gene. Germline V gene sequence: CDR1 SGHAT, CDR2 FQNNGV. Trimming removed 1 base from V and 7 bases from J, with 4 bases in between. This CDR3 is 11 amino acids long. The CDR3 sequence is CASSLVFEAFF. The CDR3 DNA reads TGTGCCAGCAGCTTAGTCTTTGAAGCTTTCTTT.

This clonotype has a count of ten or more. The J gene is TRBJ2-7, the V gene TRBV2; D is tentatively TRBD1 or TRBD2 (5 bases each). Trimming cost V 1 base and J 8 bases, with 12 bases left between them. The CDR3 is 13 residues long. CDR1 is SNHLY and CDR2 is FYNNEI in the germline V gene. Here the CDR3 DNA reads TGTGCCAGCAGTGAAGGGGACCTACGAAAGCAGTACGTC. Translation gives CASSEGDLRKQYV.

V is TRBV7-9 and J is TRBJ2-7; 13 bases are shared with TRBD2. Losses at the gene ends were 5 bases for V and 3 bases for J; bases not matched to a gene: 7. The germline gives CDR1 SEHNR, CDR2 FQNEAQ (reference sequence). CDR3 length: 16 amino acids. The CDR3, as DNA: TGTGCCAGCAGCCTCCCCGGACTAGCGGGAGTCTACGAGCAGTACTTC. Translated, it gives CASSLPGLAGVYEQYF.

This clonotype was counted ten times or more. CDR3 DNA sequence: TGTGCCAGCAGGGGAGCGGGGATACGGTACAATGAGCAGTTCTTC. Amino acid sequence: CASRGAGIRYNEQFF. The genes are TRBV12-3 or TRBV12-4 and TRBJ2-1, with 7 bases fitting TRBD2. V gave up 6 bases and J gave up 4 bases; unmatched junction bases: 9. The CDR3 is 15 amino acids.

The genes are TRBV9 and TRBJ2-3; unclear D gene. The CDR3 sequence is 14 residues long. Between the trimmed V and J ends, which lost 3 bases and 4 bases, there was a span of 12 bases. Germline CDR1 is SGDLS and CDR2 is YYNGEE. The CDR3 loop is CASSDDRASDTQYF. Here the CDR3 DNA reads TGTGCCAGCAGCGACGACCGGGCCTCAGATACGCAGTATTTT.

Many counts were recorded for this clonotype. The chain recombines TRBV13 with TRBJ1-6; 7 bases agree with TRBD1. The CDR3 has 14 residues. J lost 6 bases, V lost 5 bases, and 4 bases had no gene match. Germline-derived CDR1 and CDR2 are PRHDT and FYEKMQ (reference sequence). The CDR3: CASSKTGRNSPLHF. In nucleotides, the CDR3 is TGTGCCAGCAGCAAGACAGGGCGTAATTCACCCCTCCACTTT.

This clonotype was recorded a few times. The chain links TRBV4-1 to TRBJ1-5, with 12 bases identical to TRBD1. The germline V gene encodes CDR1 MGHRA and CDR2 YSYEKL. V trimming: 2 bases; J trimming: 7 bases; junction bases outside the gene matches: 9. The CDR3 loop spans 17 amino acids. In DNA, the CDR3 is TGCGCCAGCAGCCAATCACCGGGACAGGGGGCGAGACAGCCCCAGCATTTT. As protein: CASSQSPGQGARQPQHF.

This clonotype has a handful of counts. The V and J genes are TRBV25-1 and TRBJ1-5, with a possible D match to TRBD1 (6 bases). Trimming pared 4 bases from V and 6 bases from J, leaving 16 bases between. The CDR3 is made up of 15 amino acids. CDR1 is MGHDK, CDR2 SYGVNS, per germline. CDR3 residues: CASSAPGEGGQPQHF. CDR3 DNA: TGTGCCAGCAGTGCCCCAGGGGAGGGTGGTCAGCCCCAGCATTTT.

This clonotype was found many times. The chain links TRBV2 to TRBJ2-3; 7 nucleotides agree with TRBD1. Per germline, CDR1 SNHLY and CDR2 FYNNEI. The J segment lost 0 bases and the V segment lost 3 bases, leaving 3 bases of the junction unmatched. The CDR3 runs 15 residues. Written as DNA, the CDR3 is TGTGCCAGCAGTGAGAGGGGGCAGAGCACAGATACGCAGTATTTT. This sequence encodes CASSERGQSTDTQYF.

This clonotype was seen ten or more times. The CDR3 sequence is CASSEQGANEQYF. Written as DNA, the CDR3 is TGTGCCAGCAGCGAACAGGGGGCGAACGAGCAGTACTTC. This rearrangement joins TRBV7-9 to TRBJ2-7; TRBD1 matches at 9 bases. Germline assignment: CDR1 SEHNR and CDR2 FQNEAQ (reference sequence). The CDR3 runs 13 residues. V shed 5 bases and J 5 bases; nucleotides not matched to a gene: 4. Full variable domain (outside the CDR3, taken from reference TRBV7-9 and TRBJ2-7): DTGVSQNPRHKITKRGQNVTFRCDPISEHNRLYWYRQTLGQGPEFLTYFQNEAQLEKSRLLSDRFSAERPKGSFSTLEIQRTEQGDSAMYLCASSEQGANEQYFGPGTRLTVT.

This clonotype was recorded at least ten times. The chain is built from TRBV11-2 and TRBJ2-1; the match to TRBD2 covers 12 bases. V dropped 0 bases and J dropped 6; count of bases not matched to a gene: 6. Germline CDR1 is SGHAT and CDR2 is FQNNGV. The CDR3 runs 17 residues. The CDR3 sequence: CASSLELTSGRINEQFF. The DNA of the CDR3 is TGTGCCAGCAGCTTAGAATTGACTAGCGGGAGAATCAATGAGCAGTTCTTC.

This clonotype was picked up many times. The chain recombines TRBV12-3 or TRBV12-4 with TRBJ1-6; 7 bases match TRBD1. The CDR3 contains 14 residues. J gave up 9 bases and V 6 bases, and 8 bases lay outside the gene matches. CDR3 sequence: CASRRDRFISPLHF. The CDR3 DNA reads as TGTGCCAGCAGGAGGGACAGATTTATTTCACCCCTCCACTTT.

CDR3 nucleotides: TGTGCCAGTAGGCTGGGGGCTTGGACCGGGGAGCTGTTTTTT. Translation gives CASRLGAWTGELFF. This sequence joins TRBV19 and TRBJ2-2; D may be TRBD1 (6 bases). The CDR3 sequence is 14 residues long. The V gene's germline CDR1 is LNHDA and CDR2 SQIVND (reference sequence). The V and J ends lost 6 bases and 5 bases respectively, with 13 bases between them.

This clonotype has ten or more counts. The chain carries TRBV9 and TRBJ2-1; perhaps TRBD2 as D (6 bases). V was trimmed by 0 bases and J by 7 bases, leaving 14 bases between them. The CDR3 is 15 residues long. The germline V gene encodes CDR1 SGDLS and CDR2 YYNGEE. CDR3 protein: CASSVAGSRGNEQFF. CDR3 nucleotide sequence: TGTGCCAGCAGCGTAGCAGGTAGTCGGGGGAATGAGCAGTTCTTC.

Many counts were recorded for this clonotype. The CDR3 sequence: CASSQELVRVGEKLFF. CDR3 sequence (DNA): TGTGCCAGCAGCCAAGAGTTGGTAAGGGTTGGGGAAAAACTGTTTTTT. This chain uses TRBV3-1 with TRBJ1-4; D not resolved. The CDR3 runs 16 residues. Germline lookup yields CDR1 LGHDT and CDR2 YNNKEL (reference sequence). V was cut by 0 bases and J by 8 bases, with 16 bases left in between.

This clonotype appeared many times. The chain carries TRBV3-1 and TRBJ1-2; D gene unclear. CDR3 length: 14 amino acids. Germline-derived CDR1 and CDR2 are LGHDT and YNNKEL (reference sequence). V dropped 1 base and J dropped 2 bases, with 8 bases sitting between them. CDR3: CASSQVLENYGYTF. CDR3 sequence (DNA): TGTGCCAGCAGCCAAGTACTAGAGAACTATGGCTACACCTTC.

Worth noting for this clonotype: This may come from a read error, since a much larger clone is one base off. The chain couples TRBV6-1 to TRBJ2-5; D is possibly TRBD1 (6 bases). The CDR3 runs 15 residues. Trimming removed 6 bases from V and 13 bases from J, with 27 bases in between. The germline gives CDR1 MNHNS, CDR2 SASEGT. CDR3 DNA: TGTGCCAGCAGACTCGGGACACAACCCGAGAGTGTCCGGTACTTC. Its protein is CASRLGTQPESVRYF.

The chain links TRBV7-8 to TRBJ1-3; D gene uncertain. V was shortened by 2 bases and J by 4 bases, with 21 bases between the two germline ends. The CDR3 sequence is 18 residues long. Germline V gives CDR1 SGHVS, CDR2 FQNEAQ. The CDR3 DNA is TGTGCCAGCAGCTTAAGCAGGTTTTCCCATGCATACGGAAACACCATATATTTT. Translating it yields CASSLSRFSHAYGNTIYF.

The chain links TRBV6-1 to TRBJ2-2; D is possibly TRBD1 (6 bases). The germline V and J ends were trimmed by 4 bases and 0 bases, with 15 bases remaining between them. The CDR3 has 17 amino acids. CDR1 and CDR2 from the germline V gene are MNHNS and SASEGT. Here the CDR3 DNA reads TGTGCCAGCAGTGGAGACCCGGGACAAACGAACACCGGGGAGCTGTTTTTT. Translated: CASSGDPGQTNTGELFF.

There are many counts of this clonotype. The rearrangement links TRBV20-1 to TRBJ2-1, with D possibly TRBD2 on 5 matching bases. This CDR3 is 16 amino acids long. V lost 0 bases, J lost 0 bases, and 12 bases lay in between. Looked up from germline, CDR1 is DFQATT and CDR2 is SNEGSKA (reference sequence). CDR3 in amino acids: CSARDLQRSSYNEQFF. CDR3 nucleotides: TGCAGTGCTAGAGATCTCCAGCGGAGCTCCTACAATGAGCAGTTCTTC.

The chain carries TRBV19 and TRBJ2-7; D remains ambiguous. CDR1 is LNHDA and CDR2 is SQIVND in the germline V gene (reference sequence). Trimming left V 5 bases short and J 1 base short, with 15 bases between. The CDR3 is 15 amino acids. CDR3 nucleotides: TGTGCCAGTAGTCCCCAGGTGACCTATTCCTACGAGCAGTACTTC. Protein: CASSPQVTYSYEQYF.

A few counts support this clonotype. This CDR3 is CASSLTDRGANTEAFF. For the CDR3, the DNA is TGTGCCAGCAGCTTGACGGACAGGGGAGCGAACACTGAAGCTTTCTTT. The chain carries TRBV5-5 and TRBJ1-1, with TRBD1 matching over 9 bases. CDR1 is SGHKS and CDR2 is YYEKEE in the germline V gene (reference sequence). The trim removed 1 base at V and 1 base at J, leaving 5 bases unmatched. This CDR3 region has 16 residues.

Ten or more counts support this clonotype. The rearrangement links TRBV19 to TRBJ2-3; TRBD2 is a possible D gene (5 bases). V lost 8 bases and J 0 bases, leaving 12 bases between the germline ends. The CDR3 runs to 14 residues. Germline CDR1 and CDR2: LNHDA and SQIVND (reference sequence). The CDR3 spells CASRTGVSTDTQYF. The CDR3 DNA sequence: TGTGCCAGTCGGACCGGGGTTAGCACAGATACGCAGTATTTT.

This clonotype was detected many times. The chain uses TRBV5-1 and TRBJ1-1, with 10 bases aligning to TRBD1. This CDR3 region has 15 residues. Germline V gives CDR1 SGHRS, CDR2 YFSETQ. V trimming: 0 bases; J trimming: 11 bases; junction bases outside the gene matches: 10. CDR3 in amino acids: CASSLALTGGFEAFF. The CDR3 DNA reads as TGCGCCAGCAGCTTGGCCTTGACAGGGGGCTTTGAGGCTTTCTTT.